The present entry profiles one T cell receptor beta chain with its context. Antigen specificity is unknown. Sequenced by immunoSEQ multiplex PCR; TCRdb stores in-frame clones only, minus some. There are roughly 120,000 clones in the sample; about 90% occur only once, and 6.5% to 8.5% lies in the top ten. This entry is derived from a study of T cell responses to AZD1222 COVID-19 vaccine. Study outcomes and limitations: White British ancestry dominated among donors, who included more females, and clonal diversity was possibly underestimated. The study reported that nearly half of spike-specific TCRs target unmutated variant regions.

CDR3 size: 16 residues. Germline V gene data show CDR1 as MRHNA and CDR2 as SNTAGT. V was trimmed by 4 bases and J by 2 bases, leaving 15 bases between them. The chain recombines TRBV6-4 with TRBJ2-1; D might be TRBD2 (6 bases). The receptor's source is an adult in good health. The sequenced sample was peripheral blood, obtained on day 0 of AZD1222 vaccination. For the CDR3, the DNA is TGTGCCAGCAGTGCCGGGTATGGGGAGGCCTACAATGAGCAGTTCTTC. It is translated as CASSAGYGEAYNEQFF.